A selection of T cell receptor beta chains follows, all from one sample in a study of cytomegalovirus exposure and HLA in healthy donors. Profiling relied on immunoSEQ multiplex PCR, and the TCRdb table lists in-frame clones only, not all of them. The sample contains around 150,000 clones, 65% to 90% of which appear only once. Input material: PBMCs. These receptors all come from a woman under 30 in good health and CMV-seronegative. Each CDR3 is given with its conserved first and last residue. The D gene is left open where the match is weak. Only part of the rows carry a size: once, few, many, or a class if the clone is expanded.

J gene: TRBJ2-3; D gene: TRBD2; V gene: TRBV14; clone size: NA; CDR3 DNA: TGTGCCAGCAGCCAACGCGGGACTAGCGGAGGAGATACGCAGTATTTT; CDR3 protein: CASSQRGTSGGDTQYF
J gene: TRBJ1-2; D gene: NA; V gene: TRBV14; clone size: once; CDR3 DNA: TGTGCCAGCAGCCCCCAGGGAACGTATGGCTACACCTTC; CDR3 protein: CASSPQGTYGYTF
J gene: TRBJ1-2; D gene: NA; V gene: TRBV7-9; clone size: NA; CDR3 DNA: TGTGCCAGCAGCTCGAACCCTACCGACAAGTTCTCTGGCTACACCTTC; CDR3 protein: CASSSNPTDKFSGYTF
J gene: TRBJ1-2; D gene: TRBD1; V gene: TRBV27; clone size: NA; CDR3 DNA: TGTGCCAGCAGTTTGTTCGGACAGGGAGTCGGTTCTAGCTACACCTTC; CDR3 protein: CASSLFGQGVGSSYTF
J gene: TRBJ2-5; D gene: NA; V gene: TRBV2; clone size: NA; CDR3 DNA: TGTGCCAGCAGTGTCGACCCGGACTGGGAAGAGACCCAGTACTTC; CDR3 protein: CASSVDPDWEETQYF
J gene: TRBJ2-4; D gene: NA; V gene: TRBV7-2; clone size: NA; CDR3 DNA: TGTGCCAGCAGCTTAGGATCCCCAAGCCTAGCCAAAAACATTCAGTACTTC; CDR3 protein: CASSLGSPSLAKNIQYF
J gene: TRBJ2-1; D gene: TRBD2; V gene: TRBV4-2; clone size: NA; CDR3 DNA: TGTGCCAGCAGCCACGGGGGGAGAGATGAGCAATTCTTC; CDR3 protein: CASSHGGRDEQFF
J gene: TRBJ1-2; D gene: NA; V gene: TRBV2; clone size: few; CDR3 DNA: TGTGCCAGCCATCAGGGCTATGGCTACACCTTC; CDR3 protein: CASHQGYGYTF
J gene: TRBJ1-2; D gene: TRBD1; V gene: TRBV7-2; clone size: NA; CDR3 DNA: TGTGCCAGCAGCCTTACGACAGGGAACTATGGCTACACCTTC; CDR3 protein: CASSLTTGNYGYTF
J gene: TRBJ1-2; D gene: NA; V gene: TRBV7-6; clone size: NA; CDR3 DNA: TGTGCCAGCAGCTCGCGCCGTGGGGGGGGCTCGACAAGTCCACACCCCTATGGCTACACCTTC; CDR3 protein: CASSSRRGGGSTSPHPYGYTF
J gene: TRBJ1-5; D gene: TRBD1; V gene: TRBV5-1; clone size: NA; CDR3 DNA: TGCGCCAGCAGCTTAGGGGACAGGGGGCCTCAGCCCCAGCATTTT; CDR3 protein: CASSLGDRGPQPQHF
J gene: TRBJ2-3; D gene: NA; V gene: TRBV18; clone size: NA; CDR3 DNA: TGTGCCAGCTCACCAAGCTCTATTCGGGGGGATACGCAGTATTTT; CDR3 protein: CASSPSSIRGDTQYF
J gene: TRBJ1-5; D gene: NA; V gene: TRBV7-9; clone size: NA; CDR3 DNA: TGTGCCAGCAGCCGGTCCGATCAGCCCCAGCATTTT; CDR3 protein: CASSRSDQPQHF
J gene: TRBJ1-4; D gene: NA; V gene: TRBV9; clone size: NA; CDR3 DNA: TGTGCCAGCAGCGCCCAAACAGGAACTAATGAAAAACTGTTTTTT; CDR3 protein: CASSAQTGTNEKLFF
J gene: TRBJ1-6; D gene: NA; V gene: TRBV27; clone size: NA; CDR3 DNA: TGTGCCAGCAGGTCAGGACAGAGCTCCTATAATTCACCCCTCCACTTT; CDR3 protein: CASRSGQSSYNSPLHF
J gene: TRBJ1-5; D gene: NA; V gene: TRBV7-8; clone size: NA; CDR3 DNA: TGTGCCAGCAGGCAGGGGCGTAGCAATCAGCCCCAGCATTTT; CDR3 protein: CASRQGRSNQPQHF
J gene: TRBJ2-7; D gene: NA; V gene: TRBV6-5; clone size: NA; CDR3 DNA: TGTGCCAGCAGTTATGATAACGGGAGAGGTCGGGAGCAGTACTTC; CDR3 protein: CASSYDNGRGREQYF
J gene: TRBJ1-1; D gene: NA; V gene: TRBV5-5; clone size: NA; CDR3 DNA: TGTGCCAGCTGGAGAGGTTCCTTGATGGACACTGAAGCTTTCTTT; CDR3 protein: CASWRGSLMDTEAFF
J gene: TRBJ1-5; D gene: TRBD1; V gene: TRBV18; clone size: NA; CDR3 DNA: TGTGCCAGCTCACTCTCGACAGGGGGTGAGCCCCAGCATTTT; CDR3 protein: CASSLSTGGEPQHF
J gene: TRBJ2-6; D gene: NA; V gene: TRBV9; clone size: few; CDR3 DNA: TGTGCCAGCAGCGGGACTGACAGGCCCTACTCTGGGGCCAACGTCCTGACTTTC; CDR3 protein: CASSGTDRPYSGANVLTF
J gene: TRBJ2-7; D gene: NA; V gene: TRBV30; clone size: NA; CDR3 DNA: TGTGCCTGGAGTGGCCAGACCTACGAGCAGTACTTC; CDR3 protein: CAWSGQTYEQYF
J gene: TRBJ1-2; D gene: NA; V gene: TRBV29-1; clone size: few; CDR3 DNA: TGCAGCGTTGGACAGAACTATGGCTACACCTTC; CDR3 protein: CSVGQNYGYTF
J gene: TRBJ1-1; D gene: TRBD1; V gene: TRBV27; clone size: once; CDR3 DNA: TGTGCCAGCAGTCCGACGACTTGGACAGGACAGACTGAAGCTTTCTTT; CDR3 protein: CASSPTTWTGQTEAFF
J gene: TRBJ2-7; D gene: TRBD2; V gene: TRBV19; clone size: once; CDR3 DNA: TGTGCCAGTAGTGTACAAAGTGGCGGTGCGGGGGCCTACGAGCAGTACTTC; CDR3 protein: CASSVQSGGAGAYEQYF
J gene: TRBJ2-7; D gene: TRBD1; V gene: TRBV4-1; clone size: NA; CDR3 DNA: TGCGCCAGCAGCCCGGACGCTCAGACAGGGCTATCCTACGAGCAGTACTTC; CDR3 protein: CASSPDAQTGLSYEQYF
J gene: TRBJ2-1; D gene: NA; V gene: TRBV5-1; clone size: NA; CDR3 DNA: TGCGCCAGCAGCTATGGGACCTGGAGGGTGAATCAAAACAATGAGCAGTTCTTC; CDR3 protein: CASSYGTWRVNQNNEQFF
J gene: TRBJ1-3; D gene: NA; V gene: TRBV4-2; clone size: few; CDR3 DNA: TGTGCCAGCAGCCCCATCGAACGGGGGGCGGGGGGAAACACCATATATTTT; CDR3 protein: CASSPIERGAGGNTIYF
J gene: TRBJ1-3; D gene: NA; V gene: TRBV7-8; clone size: NA; CDR3 DNA: TGTGCCAGCAGCTTACGGGCAGGGGTGGACGGAAACACCATATATTTT; CDR3 protein: CASSLRAGVDGNTIYF
J gene: TRBJ2-7; D gene: TRBD2; V gene: TRBV4-1; clone size: NA; CDR3 DNA: TGCGCCAGCAGCCACCTACACAGATTGACTAGCGGTATCTACGAGCAGTACTTC; CDR3 protein: CASSHLHRLTSGIYEQYF
J gene: TRBJ1-5; D gene: TRBD1; V gene: TRBV19; clone size: NA; CDR3 DNA: TGTGCCAGTAGCGACAGGGAGAATCAGCCCCAGCATTTT; CDR3 protein: CASSDRENQPQHF
J gene: TRBJ1-6; D gene: TRBD1; V gene: TRBV6-1; clone size: NA; CDR3 DNA: TGTGCCAGCAGTGTTTCTTTCGGACAGGGGAGTTTTTCACCCCTCCACTTT; CDR3 protein: CASSVSFGQGSFSPLHF
J gene: TRBJ1-4; D gene: NA; V gene: TRBV6-1; clone size: NA; CDR3 DNA: TGTGCCAGCAGTGGCCGAGGACAGCTATCAGCAACTAATGAAAAACTGTTTTTT; CDR3 protein: CASSGRGQLSATNEKLFF
J gene: TRBJ2-3; D gene: NA; V gene: TRBV4-2; clone size: few; CDR3 DNA: TGTGCCAGCAGCCAAGATGAAGGGGCTTCGGATACGCAGTATTTT; CDR3 protein: CASSQDEGASDTQYF
J gene: TRBJ1-2; D gene: TRBD1; V gene: TRBV13; clone size: few; CDR3 DNA: TGTGCCAGCAGCTGGACAGGGGGCGTTTATGGCTACACCTTC; CDR3 protein: CASSWTGGVYGYTF
J gene: TRBJ2-7; D gene: TRBD2; V gene: TRBV5-4; clone size: NA; CDR3 DNA: TGTGCCAGCAGCATGGGACTAGCGGGAGGGGTAAGGAGCTCCTACGAGCAGTACTTC; CDR3 protein: CASSMGLAGGVRSSYEQYF
J gene: TRBJ2-2; D gene: TRBD1; V gene: TRBV30; clone size: few; CDR3 DNA: TGTGCCTGGAGGATAGTAGACAGGGTTGTTGCCGGGGAGCTGTTTTTT; CDR3 protein: CAWRIVDRVVAGELFF
J gene: TRBJ2-7; D gene: NA; V gene: TRBV7-6; clone size: few; CDR3 DNA: TGTGCCAGCAGCAACGGGATCGTGAAGTACTTC; CDR3 protein: CASSNGIVKYF
J gene: TRBJ1-1; D gene: NA; V gene: TRBV10-3; clone size: NA; CDR3 DNA: TGTGCCATCAGTGAGAGGGGTGGGAACGCTGAAGCTTTCTTT; CDR3 protein: CAISERGGNAEAFF
J gene: TRBJ1-2; D gene: NA; V gene: TRBV7-9; clone size: NA; CDR3 DNA: TGTGCCAGCAGCTTAGCCCGACAAGCCGCCAACTATGGCTACACCTTC; CDR3 protein: CASSLARQAANYGYTF
J gene: TRBJ2-3; D gene: NA; V gene: TRBV19; clone size: NA; CDR3 DNA: TGTGCCAGTAGTTTCCTAGGGGAAGATACGCAGTATTTT; CDR3 protein: CASSFLGEDTQYF
J gene: TRBJ2-7; D gene: NA; V gene: TRBV7-2; clone size: NA; CDR3 DNA: TGTGCCAGCAGCCCCCGGACAGAACTCTACGAGCAGTACTTC; CDR3 protein: CASSPRTELYEQYF
J gene: TRBJ2-3; D gene: TRBD2; V gene: TRBV7-6; clone size: few; CDR3 DNA: TGTGCCAGCAGCCAAGGACTAGCGGGCCCCGTCGATACGCAGTATTTT; CDR3 protein: CASSQGLAGPVDTQYF
J gene: TRBJ2-7; D gene: NA; V gene: TRBV7-9; clone size: NA; CDR3 DNA: TGTGCCAGCAGCGAGGGTCGGCAAGACTACGAGCAGTACTTC; CDR3 protein: CASSEGRQDYEQYF
J gene: TRBJ2-1; D gene: TRBD2; V gene: TRBV9; clone size: NA; CDR3 DNA: TGTGCCAGCAGCGTAGCTCCGCTAGCGGACAATGAGCAGTTCTTC; CDR3 protein: CASSVAPLADNEQFF
J gene: TRBJ2-2; D gene: TRBD2; V gene: TRBV4-3; clone size: once; CDR3 DNA: TGCGCCAGCAGCCAATCTCGGCTAGCGGGACTACCTACCGGGGAGCTGTTTTTT; CDR3 protein: CASSQSRLAGLPTGELFF
J gene: TRBJ2-3; D gene: TRBD2; V gene: TRBV10-3; clone size: once; CDR3 DNA: TGTGCCATCAGGGGCCCTGTGCGGGAGGTAGATACGCAGTATTTT; CDR3 protein: CAIRGPVREVDTQYF
J gene: TRBJ2-3; D gene: NA; V gene: TRBV15; clone size: NA; CDR3 DNA: TGTGCCACCAGAGGGGCGGGGTTTGATACGCAGTATTTT; CDR3 protein: CATRGAGFDTQYF
J gene: TRBJ1-2; D gene: NA; V gene: TRBV12-5; clone size: NA; CDR3 DNA: TGTGCTAGTGGTCCTGGGGGGATGAACTATGGCTACACCTTC; CDR3 protein: CASGPGGMNYGYTF
J gene: TRBJ2-7; D gene: NA; V gene: TRBV7-9; clone size: NA; CDR3 DNA: TGTGCCAGCAGCTTACCCCTAATCCCCTACGAGCAGTACTTC; CDR3 protein: CASSLPLIPYEQYF
J gene: TRBJ1-1; D gene: NA; V gene: TRBV7-6; clone size: NA; CDR3 DNA: TGTGCCAGCAGCTTAGCGGGGTCTTTCGAGGACATTCCGCCTCACACTGAAGCTTTCTTT; CDR3 protein: CASSLAGSFEDIPPHTEAFF